The sequence of this T cell receptor (beta chain) was determined in a study of graft-versus-host responses after intestinal transplantation. Whole-study context: Transplants were multivisceral, liver-intestinal, or isolated intestinal. Following induction with anti-thymocyte globulin, all recipients were given tacrolimus and steroids for about 3 years.

Measured with immunoSEQ multiplex PCR; TCRdb has only the in-frame clones, and not every one. Found here are about 130,000 clones, 80% to 95% of them singletons; the top ten hold approximately 0.2%. Overall study results and limits: Recipient marrow harbored GvH clones, some of which surfaced first in ileum or blood.

Germline V CDR1 and CDR2: SGHRS, YFSETQ. The CDR3 length is 14 residues. V shed 2 bases and J shed 8 bases, with 13 bases lying between them. As concerns this clone: Its specificity is unknown.

The specimen comprised unstimulated CD4+ T cells sorted from spleen or lymph node cells, sampled before intestinal transplant. The receptor was isolated from a human donor who received an intestinal transplant. The chain combines TRBV5-1 with TRBJ1-4; possible D gene TRBD1, 6 bases. The CDR3 DNA reads TGCGCCAGCAGCTTCGGGGGGCGAGGAGAAAAACTGTTTTTT. This sequence encodes CASSFGGRGEKLFF.